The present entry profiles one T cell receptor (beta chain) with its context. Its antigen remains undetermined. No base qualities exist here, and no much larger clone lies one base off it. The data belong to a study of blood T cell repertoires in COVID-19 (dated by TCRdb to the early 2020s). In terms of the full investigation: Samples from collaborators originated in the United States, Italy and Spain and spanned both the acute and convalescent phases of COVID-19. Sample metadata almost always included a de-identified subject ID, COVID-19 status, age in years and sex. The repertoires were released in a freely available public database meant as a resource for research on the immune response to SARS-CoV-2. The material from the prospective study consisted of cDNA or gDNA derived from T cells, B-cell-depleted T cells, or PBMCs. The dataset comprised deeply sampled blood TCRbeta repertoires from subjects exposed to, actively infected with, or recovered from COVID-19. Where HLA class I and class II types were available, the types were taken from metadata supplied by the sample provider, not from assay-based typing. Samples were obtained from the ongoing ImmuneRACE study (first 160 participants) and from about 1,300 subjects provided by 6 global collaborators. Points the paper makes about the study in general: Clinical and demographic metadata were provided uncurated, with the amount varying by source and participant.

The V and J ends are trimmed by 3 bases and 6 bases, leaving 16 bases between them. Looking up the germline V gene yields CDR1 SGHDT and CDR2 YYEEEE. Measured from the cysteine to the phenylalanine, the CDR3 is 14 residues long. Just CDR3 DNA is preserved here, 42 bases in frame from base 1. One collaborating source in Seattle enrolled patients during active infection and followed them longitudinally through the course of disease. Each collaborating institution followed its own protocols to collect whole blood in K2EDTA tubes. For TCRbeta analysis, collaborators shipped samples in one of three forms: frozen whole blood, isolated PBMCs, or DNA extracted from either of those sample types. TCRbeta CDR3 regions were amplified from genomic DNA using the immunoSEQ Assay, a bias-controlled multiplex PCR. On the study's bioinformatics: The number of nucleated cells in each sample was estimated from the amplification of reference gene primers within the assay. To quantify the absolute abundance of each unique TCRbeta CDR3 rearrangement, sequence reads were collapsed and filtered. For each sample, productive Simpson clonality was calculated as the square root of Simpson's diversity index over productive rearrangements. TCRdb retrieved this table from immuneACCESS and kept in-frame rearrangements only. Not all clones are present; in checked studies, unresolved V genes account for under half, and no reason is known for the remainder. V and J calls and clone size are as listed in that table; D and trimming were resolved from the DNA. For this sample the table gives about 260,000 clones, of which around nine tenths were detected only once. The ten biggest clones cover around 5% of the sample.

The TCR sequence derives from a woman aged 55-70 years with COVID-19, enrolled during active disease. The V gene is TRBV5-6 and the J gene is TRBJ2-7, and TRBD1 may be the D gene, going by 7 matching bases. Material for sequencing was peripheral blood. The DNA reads TGTGCCAGCAGCTGGGGGCGGCAGGGGGGCGAGCAGTACTTC. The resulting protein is CASSWGRQGGEQYF.